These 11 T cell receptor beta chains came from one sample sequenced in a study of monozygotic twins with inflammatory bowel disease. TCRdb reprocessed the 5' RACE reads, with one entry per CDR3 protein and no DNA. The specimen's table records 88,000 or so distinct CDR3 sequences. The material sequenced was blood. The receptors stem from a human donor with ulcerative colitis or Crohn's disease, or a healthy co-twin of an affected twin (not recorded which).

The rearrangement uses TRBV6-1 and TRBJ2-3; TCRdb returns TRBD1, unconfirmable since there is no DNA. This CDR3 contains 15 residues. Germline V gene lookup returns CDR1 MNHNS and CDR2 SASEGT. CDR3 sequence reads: CASSRTGLNEDTQYF.

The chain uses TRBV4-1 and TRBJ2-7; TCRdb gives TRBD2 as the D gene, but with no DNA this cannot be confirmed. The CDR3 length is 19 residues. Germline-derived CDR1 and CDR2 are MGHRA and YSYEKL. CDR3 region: CASSHPRPEAGEIYYEQYF.

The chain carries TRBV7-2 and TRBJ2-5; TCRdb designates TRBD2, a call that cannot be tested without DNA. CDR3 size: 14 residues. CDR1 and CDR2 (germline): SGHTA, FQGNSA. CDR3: CASSLVAGDRNQYF.

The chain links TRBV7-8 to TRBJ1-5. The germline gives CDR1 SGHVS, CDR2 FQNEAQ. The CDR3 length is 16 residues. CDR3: CASSLEGGASNQPQHF. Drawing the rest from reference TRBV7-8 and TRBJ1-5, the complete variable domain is GAGVSQSPRYKVAKRGQDVALRCDPISGHVSLFWYQQALGQGPEFLTYFQNEAQLDKSGLPSDRFFAERPEGSVSTLKIQRTQQEDSAVYLCASSLEGGASNQPQHFGDGTRLSIL.

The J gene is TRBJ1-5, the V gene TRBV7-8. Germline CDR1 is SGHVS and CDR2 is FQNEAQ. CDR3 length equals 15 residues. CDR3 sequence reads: CASSLGRISNQPQHF.

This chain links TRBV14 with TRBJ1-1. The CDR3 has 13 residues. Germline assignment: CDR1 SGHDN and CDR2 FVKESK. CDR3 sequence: CASSLDLTTEAFF.

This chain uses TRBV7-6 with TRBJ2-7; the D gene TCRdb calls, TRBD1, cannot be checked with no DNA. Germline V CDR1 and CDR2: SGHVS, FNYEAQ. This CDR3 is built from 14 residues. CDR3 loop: CASSPGTGSYEQYF.

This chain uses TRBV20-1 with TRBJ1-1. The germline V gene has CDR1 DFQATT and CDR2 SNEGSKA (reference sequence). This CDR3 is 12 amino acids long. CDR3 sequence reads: CSAKSGSTEAFF.

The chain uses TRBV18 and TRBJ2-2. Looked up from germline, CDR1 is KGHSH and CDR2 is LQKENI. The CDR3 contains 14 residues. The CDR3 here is CASSPVQNTGELFF. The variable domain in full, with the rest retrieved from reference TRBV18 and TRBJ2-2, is NAGVMQNPRHLVRRRGQEARLRCSPMKGHSHVYWYRQLPEEGLKFMVYLQKENIIDESGMPKERFSAEFPKEGPSILRIQQVVRGDSAAYFCASSPVQNTGELFFGEGSRLTVL.

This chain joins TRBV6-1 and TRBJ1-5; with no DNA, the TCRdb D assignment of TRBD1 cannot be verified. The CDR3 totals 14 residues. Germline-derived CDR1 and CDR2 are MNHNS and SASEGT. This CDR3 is CASSEHRGNQPQHF.

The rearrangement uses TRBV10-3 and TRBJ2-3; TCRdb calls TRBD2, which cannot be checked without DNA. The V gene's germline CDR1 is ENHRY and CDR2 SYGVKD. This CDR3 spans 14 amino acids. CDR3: CAIRGTTSTDTQYF.